The subject of this entry is one TCR beta chain. Its antigen is not identified. This sample was taken from a study of T-cell memory formation after mild COVID-19. Study-wide points: Pre-infection memory showed some responding clones, and this suggested that cross-reactive memory joined. Most CD4+ clones that shrank were in CM and EM, while CD8+ ones turned up in EMRA.

Constant-segment primers served in 5'RACE that generated TCR alpha and TCR beta cDNA libraries bearing sample barcodes and UMIs. One entry per CDR3 protein results from TCRdb running MiXCR on the 5' RACE reads. Of over 70,000 distinct CDR3 sequences in the sample, 10% to 15% were seen once. This CDR3 contains 15 residues. V dropped 0 bases and J dropped 7; count of bases not matched to a gene: 5. Germline values: CDR1 SGHRS, CDR2 YFSETQ. The V gene is TRBV5-1, the J gene TRBJ2-1; 9 nucleotides line up with TRBD1. Material: PBMCs or a T cell subset sorted from them (not recorded which). The receptor's source is an adult woman who had mild COVID-19 (a few samples of this study predate the infection). Cell type and time point are not known. In nucleotides, the CDR3 is TGCGCCAGCAGCTTGGGGGGACAGGGAGGGAATGAGCAGTTCTTC. Translated: CASSLGGQGGNEQFF.